Below, 31 T cell receptor beta chains from the same sample are listed, as sequenced in a study of blood T cell repertoires in COVID-19. Here immunoSEQ multiplex PCR was the method, and the copy in TCRdb shows in-frame clones only, minus some. The sample carries 310,000 or so clones, more than 75% recorded once. Sequencing was performed on PBMCs or T cells enriched from blood (not recorded which). The receptor source for this set is a woman aged 18 to 35 who had recovered from COVID-19.

V usage is TRBV4-1 and J usage is TRBJ1-5; 9 positions agree with TRBD1. V shed 0 bases, J shed 7 bases, and the junction held 4 bases outside the gene matches. The germline V gene encodes CDR1 MGHRA and CDR2 YSYEKL. The length of the CDR3 is 15 residues. The CDR3 bases are TGCGCCAGCAGCCAAGATGGGACAGGGAGACAGCCCCAGCATTTT. Residues: CASSQDGTGRQPQHF.

V is TRBV14 and J is TRBJ1-2; unclear D gene. Germline-derived CDR1 and CDR2 are SGHDN and FVKESK. CDR3 length: 12 residues. V lost 4 bases to trimming and J lost 7 bases, with 10 bases between them. The CDR3 region is CASSPGGSGYTF. CDR3 DNA sequence: TGTGCCAGCAGCCCTGGCGGGTCTGGCTACACCTTC.

This chain connects TRBV4-1 to TRBJ1-2; the D gene is possibly TRBD1 (5 bases). With 2 bases removed from V and 0 bases from J, the gap between germline ends came to 13 bases. Germline assignment: CDR1 MGHRA and CDR2 YSYEKL. The CDR3 is 16 amino acids. CDR3 region: CASSQRGRITNYGYTF. The CDR3 bases are TGCGCCAGCAGCCAAAGGGGCCGTATAACTAACTATGGCTACACCTTC.

This chain uses TRBV28 with TRBJ1-3, with 9 positions matching TRBD1. The length of the CDR3 is 16 residues. Germline V gene data show CDR1 as MDHEN and CDR2 as SYDVKM. V lost 5 bases and J lost 4; bases outside the gene matches: 9. The CDR3 DNA reads TGTGCCAGCAGTGTACCGGGACAGGGTTCGGGAAACACCATATATTTT. Its translation is CASSVPGQGSGNTIYF. The whole variable domain, remainder taken from reference TRBV28 and TRBJ1-3, is DVKVTQSSRYLVKRTGEKVFLECVQDMDHENMFWYRQDPGLGLRLIYFSYDVKMKEKGDIPEGYSVSREKKERFSLILESASTNQTSMYLCASSVPGQGSGNTIYFGEGSWLTVV.

A single count supports this clone. This rearrangement joins TRBV5-6 to TRBJ1-1; D is unclear. V was trimmed by 5 bases and J by 1 base, leaving 15 bases between them. The germline gives CDR1 SGHDT, CDR2 YYEEEE. The CDR3 runs 15 residues. The CDR3 region has the DNA TGTGCCAGCAGTTCCCCCCGGGGTCCGAACACTGAAGCTTTCTTT. Protein product: CASSSPRGPNTEAFF. Based on the CDR3 plus reference TRBV5-6 and TRBJ1-1, the full variable domain is DAGVTQSPTHLIKTRGQQVTLRCSPKSGHDTVSWYQQALGQGPQFIFQYYEEEERQRGNFPDRFSGHQFPNYSSELNVNALLLGDSALYLCASSSPRGPNTEAFFGQGTRLTVV.

A single count supports this clone. This chain joins TRBV6-5 and TRBJ1-6; a weak D match, TRBD1 (5 bases). The CDR3 has 14 residues. Germline-derived CDR1 and CDR2 are MNHEY and SVGAGI. The germline V and J ends were trimmed by 5 bases and 9 bases, with 14 bases remaining between them. CDR3 DNA: TGTGCCAGCAGTAAACCAGGGTACCCTTCACCCCTCCACTTT. It encodes CASSKPGYPSPLHF.

This clone was picked up one time. The V gene is TRBV4-1, the J gene TRBJ2-7; 7 nucleotides align to TRBD1. The J segment lost 8 bases and the V segment lost 0 bases, leaving 7 bases of the junction unmatched. CDR1 MGHRA and CDR2 YSYEKL come from the germline V gene. This CDR3 is built from 14 residues. CDR3 sequence reads: CASSQDIEGAQQYF. The CDR3 DNA is TGCGCCAGCAGCCAAGATATAGAGGGGGCACAGCAGTACTTC.

With respect to this clone: An end of the junction differs from the germline gene, which may be a read error. The chain employs TRBV5-6 and TRBJ2-7; D is possibly TRBD2 (7 bases). Germline loops: CDR1 SGHDT, CDR2 YYEEEE. The CDR3 has 13 residues. The CDR3 here is CASSLGRGALPNF. CDR3 sequence (DNA): TGTGCCAGCAGCTTGGGTCGGGGGGCCCTACCGAACTTC.

In this sample, this clone turned up once. The chain employs TRBV4-1 and TRBJ1-1; maybe TRBD1 (5 bases). The CDR3 is 14 amino acids. Germline V gives CDR1 MGHRA, CDR2 YSYEKL. V lost 3 bases and J 1 base, leaving 9 bases between the germline ends. The CDR3 here is CASSQKTANTEAFF. CDR3 in DNA: TGCGCCAGCAGCCAGAAGACAGCGAACACTGAAGCTTTCTTT.

This chain uses TRBV6-1 with TRBJ2-5; tentative D call: TRBD1 (5 bases). Trimming cost V 2 bases and J 5 bases, with 9 bases left between them. Germline CDR1 is MNHNS and CDR2 is SASEGT. The CDR3 spans 13 residues. The DNA for the CDR3 is TGTGCCAGCAGTGAACAGGGTGTGGAGACCCAGTACTTC. Its protein is CASSEQGVETQYF.

CDR3: CASSLEGGGRFTGELFF. CDR3 DNA: TGTGCCAGCAGCTTAGAGGGGGGAGGGCGGTTTACCGGGGAGCTGTTTTTT. This chain links TRBV7-2 with TRBJ2-2, with TRBD2 as a possible D gene (7 bases). The CDR3 is 17 amino acids. CDR1 SGHTA and CDR2 FQGNSA come from the germline V gene. V shed 1 base and J shed 5 bases, with 17 bases lying between them.

The J gene is TRBJ2-7, the V gene TRBV7-9; 8 bases map to TRBD2. The CDR3 spans 11 residues. Germline CDR1 SEHNR, CDR2 FQNEAQ (reference sequence). The junction had 4 bases not matched to a gene; V was cut back by 5 bases and J by 10 bases. CDR3 protein: CASSVTSGQYF. DNA for the CDR3: TGTGCCAGCAGCGTTACTAGCGGCCAGTACTTC.

This chain joins TRBV5-1 and TRBJ2-2, with 7 bases aligning to TRBD2. This CDR3 region has 21 residues. Germline V gene data show CDR1 as SGHRS and CDR2 as YFSETQ. Losses at the gene ends were 1 base for V and 4 bases for J; bases not matched to a gene: 22. Written as DNA, the CDR3 is TGCGCCAGCAGCTTGAGTCCCACCGGGACTAACCCGAAGTTTTCCACCGGGGAGCTGTTTTTT. Encoded protein: CASSLSPTGTNPKFSTGELFF.

J is TRBJ2-5 and V is TRBV21-1; the table names TRBD1, a call not compared with the DNA. TRBV21-1 is shown as a pseudogene. This CDR3 region has 18 residues. The CDR3 sequence is CASSKAQIGDRPQETQYF. Written as DNA, the CDR3 is TGTGCCAGCAGCAAAGCCCAAATTGGTGACAGGCCGCAAGAGACCCAGTACTTC.

The chain couples TRBV5-4 to TRBJ2-1; 9 bases are shared with TRBD1. Germline-derived CDR1 and CDR2 are SGHNT and YYREEE (reference sequence). The CDR3 is 14 amino acids. J lost 7 bases, V lost 4 bases, and 6 bases had no gene match. The CDR3 sequence is CASSVPGQGNEQFF. CDR3 DNA sequence: TGTGCCAGCAGCGTCCCGGGACAGGGTAATGAGCAGTTCTTC.

The chain joins TRBV18 to TRBJ1-5, with D possibly TRBD1 on 6 matching bases. Trimming took off 4 bases at V and 3 bases at J, with 10 bases between the two ends. CDR1 is KGHSH, CDR2 LQKENI, per germline. The CDR3 runs 14 residues. Written as DNA, the CDR3 is TGTGCCAGCTCACTACAGGGAGACAATCAGCCCCAGCATTTT. This sequence encodes CASSLQGDNQPQHF.

The rearrangement links TRBV19 to TRBJ2-7; 9 positions agree with TRBD2. The germline V gene encodes CDR1 LNHDA and CDR2 SQIVND (reference sequence). The CDR3 is made up of 13 amino acids. V was pared by 2 bases and J by 6 bases, with 2 bases of the junction left unmatched. The DNA of the CDR3 is TGTGCCAGTAGTATACCAGCGGGAGGCGAGCAGTACTTC. Translation: CASSIPAGGEQYF.

This chain connects TRBV5-8 to TRBJ2-5, with 11 bases aligning to TRBD2. After removal of 10 bases from V and 5 bases from J, the junction contained 10 bases not matched to a gene. The CDR3 consists of 14 residues. Per the germline V gene, CDR1 is SGHTS and CDR2 is YDEGEE. DNA for the CDR3: TGTGCCCGGGCCGGGACTAGCGGTGTGGAGACCCAGTACTTC. As protein: CARAGTSGVETQYF. The full variable domain, its missing parts supplied by reference TRBV5-8 and TRBJ2-5, is EAGVTQSPTHLIKTRGQQATLRCSPISGHTSVYWYQQALGLGLQFLLWYDEGEERNRGNFPPRFSGRQFPNYSSELNVNALELEDSALYLCARAGTSGVETQYFGPGTRLLVL.

The V and J genes are TRBV10-3 and TRBJ2-7; D gene uncertain. The CDR3 totals 12 residues. CDR1 ENHRY and CDR2 SYGVKD come from the germline V gene. The V end was cut by 0 bases, the J end by 12 bases, with 12 bases between. The DNA of the CDR3 is TGTGCCATCAGTGAGTCAAACACCAGGTGGTACTTC. Translating it yields CAISESNTRWYF.

This clone was recorded a few times. The chain combines TRBV28 with TRBJ1-2; 8 bases map to TRBD1. V shed 1 base, J shed 2 bases, and the junction held 6 bases outside the gene matches. The CDR3 sequence is 16 residues long. Germline V lookup: CDR1 MDHEN, CDR2 SYDVKM. CDR3 region: CASSLSGQGGNYGYTF. The CDR3 DNA reads as TGTGCCAGCAGTTTATCCGGACAGGGTGGGAACTATGGCTACACCTTC.

This chain uses TRBV7-9 with TRBJ2-7, with D perhaps TRBD2 (6 bases). This CDR3 has 12 residues. V was trimmed by 4 bases and J by 3 bases, leaving 7 bases between them. Germline values: CDR1 SEHNR, CDR2 FQNEAQ (reference sequence). CDR3 DNA sequence: TGTGCCAGCAGCTACGGGAGCTACGAGCAGTACTTC. This gives the protein CASSYGSYEQYF.

This clone has more than one count but fewer than ten. The V and J genes are TRBV2 and TRBJ1-5; 10 bases agree with TRBD1. This CDR3 has 16 amino acids. J gave up 2 bases and V 7 bases, and 8 bases lay outside the gene matches. The germline gives CDR1 SNHLY, CDR2 FYNNEI. The CDR3 DNA sequence: TGTGCCAGCACTAGAAGCGGGACAGGGGGCAATCAGCCCCAGCATTTT. Translation gives CASTRSGTGGNQPQHF.

This chain links TRBV5-1 with TRBJ2-6; D remains unclear. The CDR3 contains 14 residues. V lost 7 bases, J lost 1 base, and 9 bases lay in between. CDR1 and CDR2 from the germline V gene are SGHRS and YFSETQ. In DNA form, the CDR3 reads TGCGCCAGCGTTAAGACTTCTGGGGCCAACGTCCTGACTTTC. Protein product: CASVKTSGANVLTF.

The V gene is TRBV5-1, the J gene TRBJ1-3; no reliable D call. Germline values: CDR1 SGHRS, CDR2 YFSETQ. V was clipped by 0 bases and J by 0 bases, with 7 bases between them. The CDR3 is made up of 15 amino acids. In nucleotides, the CDR3 is TGCGCCAGCAGCTTGGGTACAGACTCTGGAAACACCATATATTTT. This encodes CASSLGTDSGNTIYF.

The chain couples TRBV15 to TRBJ2-5; 7 positions agree with TRBD2. Germline V gene lookup returns CDR1 LNHNV and CDR2 YYDKDF (reference sequence). The CDR3 runs to 17 residues. J was trimmed by 2 bases and V by 0 bases; bases with no gene match: 9. Written as DNA, the CDR3 is TGTGCCACCAGCAGAGATACGGGAGGAGAGTTTCAAGAGACCCAGTACTTC. It codes for CATSRDTGGEFQETQYF.

The V gene is TRBV11-2, the J gene TRBJ1-2; possibly TRBD1 for D (6 bases). V lost 5 bases to trimming and J lost 5 bases, with 18 bases between them. This CDR3 is 15 amino acids long. The germline CDR1 and CDR2 sequences are SGHAT and FQNNGV. CDR3: CASSGGQLTGYGYTF. The CDR3 DNA reads TGTGCCAGCAGCGGCGGACAGTTAACTGGGTATGGCTACACCTTC. Full variable domain (remainder filled in from reference TRBV11-2 and TRBJ1-2): EAGVAQSPRYKIIEKRQSVAFWCNPISGHATLYWYQQILGQGPKLLIQFQNNGVVDDSQLPKDRFSAERLKGVDSTLKIQPAKLEDSAVYLCASSGGQLTGYGYTFGSGTRLTVV.

V and J are TRBV15 and TRBJ2-7, with D maybe TRBD2 (6 bases). The V gene lost 3 bases and the J gene lost 2 bases, with 20 bases spanning the gap. This CDR3 is 17 amino acids long. CDR1 LNHNV and CDR2 YYDKDF come from the germline V gene (reference sequence). The CDR3 nucleotides read TGTGCCACCAGCAGCTCCACCCTTCTGCGGGAAACCTACGAGCAGTACTTC. This sequence encodes CATSSSTLLRETYEQYF.

The chain employs TRBV7-9 and TRBJ1-1; D possibly corresponds to TRBD1 (5 bases). The V end lost 3 bases, the J end lost 4 bases, and 12 bases lay between the germline ends. This CDR3 is built from 14 residues. Germline lookup yields CDR1 SEHNR and CDR2 FQNEAQ (reference sequence). The CDR3 region has the DNA TGTGCCAGCAGCTTGGATCCCCAGGGCACTGAAGCTTTCTTT. Amino acid sequence: CASSLDPQGTEAFF. Full variable domain (outside the CDR3, taken from reference TRBV7-9 and TRBJ1-1): DTGVSQNPRHKITKRGQNVTFRCDPISEHNRLYWYRQTLGQGPEFLTYFQNEAQLEKSRLLSDRFSAERPKGSFSTLEIQRTEQGDSAMYLCASSLDPQGTEAFFGQGTRLTVV.

This clone has more than one count but fewer than ten. This chain connects TRBV5-6 to TRBJ2-7; possible D gene TRBD1, 7 bases. CDR1 SGHDT and CDR2 YYEEEE come from the germline V gene. The ends were cut back, 3 bases at V and 0 bases at J, with 13 bases in the middle. The CDR3 is 15 residues long. Here the CDR3 reads CASSWGDSSSYEQYF. DNA of the CDR3: TGTGCCAGCAGCTGGGGGGACAGTAGCTCCTACGAGCAGTACTTC.

The V gene is TRBV5-1, the J gene TRBJ1-1; perhaps TRBD1 as D (6 bases). The ends were cut back, 5 bases at V and 1 base at J, with 6 bases in the middle. Germline-derived CDR1 and CDR2 are SGHRS and YFSETQ. The CDR3 is 12 residues long. The CDR3 protein is CASRDRNTEAFF. The CDR3 bases are TGCGCCAGCAGGGACAGGAACACTGAAGCTTTCTTT.

CDR3 coding DNA: TGTGCCAGCAGCTTGACGGGAGCCTACGAGCAGTACTTC. Its translation is CASSLTGAYEQYF. The chain recombines TRBV5-6 with TRBJ2-7; the D gene is possibly TRBD2 (6 bases). V lost 1 base to trimming and J lost 2 bases, with 7 bases between them. The germline V gene has CDR1 SGHDT and CDR2 YYEEEE. The CDR3 loop spans 13 amino acids.